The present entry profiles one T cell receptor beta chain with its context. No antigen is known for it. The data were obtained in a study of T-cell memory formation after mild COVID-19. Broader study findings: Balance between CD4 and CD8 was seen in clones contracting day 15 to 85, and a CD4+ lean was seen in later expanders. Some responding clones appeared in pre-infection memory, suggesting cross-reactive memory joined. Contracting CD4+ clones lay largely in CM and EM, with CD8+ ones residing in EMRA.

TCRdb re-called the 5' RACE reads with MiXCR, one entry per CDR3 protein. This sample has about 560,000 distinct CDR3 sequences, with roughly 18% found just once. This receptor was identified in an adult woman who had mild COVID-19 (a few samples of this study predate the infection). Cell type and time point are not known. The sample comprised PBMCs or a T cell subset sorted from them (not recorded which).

DNA for the CDR3: TGTGCCATCAGTGAAGAGGCAGGGCGGTACGAGCAGTACTTC. It codes for CAISEEAGRYEQYF. The chain couples TRBV10-3 to TRBJ2-7; tentatively, D is TRBD1 (5 bases). Germline lookup yields CDR1 ENHRY and CDR2 SYGVKD. The CDR3 has 14 residues. V lost 3 bases and J lost 4, with 13 bases in between.